This T cell receptor (beta chain) was sequenced for a study of cytomegalovirus exposure and HLA in healthy donors. About this clone itself: At one end, the junction sequence differs from germline, possibly due to a read error.

Per germline, CDR1 MNHEY and CDR2 SVGAGI. The CDR3 extends over 15 amino acids. Method: immunoSEQ multiplex PCR; TCRdb's copy keeps in-frame clones and lacks some. Of 150,000 to 200,000 clones in the sample, roughly nine tenths are singletons; the top ten hold 4.5% to 7%. The sequence came from a woman in her thirties in good health and CMV-seronegative. Specimen: PBMCs. V and J are TRBV6-5 and TRBJ1-2; D perhaps matches TRBD1 (6 bases). CDR3 loop: CASSYRKGRGYRYTF. DNA of the CDR3: TGTGCCAGCAGTTACCGGAAGGGCAGGGGCTATCGCTACACCTTC.